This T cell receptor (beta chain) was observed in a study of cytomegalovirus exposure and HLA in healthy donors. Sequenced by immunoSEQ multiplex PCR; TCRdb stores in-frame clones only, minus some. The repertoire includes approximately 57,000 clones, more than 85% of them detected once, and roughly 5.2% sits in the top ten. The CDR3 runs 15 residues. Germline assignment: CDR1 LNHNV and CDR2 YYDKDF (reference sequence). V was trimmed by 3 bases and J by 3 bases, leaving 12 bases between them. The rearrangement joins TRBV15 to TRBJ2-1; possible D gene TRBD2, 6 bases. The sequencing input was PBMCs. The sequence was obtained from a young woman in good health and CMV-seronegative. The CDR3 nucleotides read TGTGCCACCAGCAGGGTTGGCGGGAACTACAATGAGCAGTTCTTC. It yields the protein CATSRVGGNYNEQFF.